This entry lists 26 T cell receptor beta chains sequenced from one sample in a study of blood T cell repertoires in COVID-19. Profiling relied on immunoSEQ multiplex PCR, and the TCRdb table lists in-frame clones only, not all of them. There are about 370,000 clones in the sample; around 92% occur only once, and 3% lies in the top ten. Material for sequencing was peripheral blood. The receptor set was obtained from a woman between 25 and 40 years old with COVID-19, enrolled during active disease.

The V call is TRBV11-3, the J call TRBJ2-2; 7 bases agree with TRBD1. This CDR3 contains 14 residues. With V trimmed by 5 bases and J by 6 bases, 6 bases remained unmatched. Germline CDR1 reads SGHNT; CDR2 reads YENEEA. CDR3 coding DNA: TGTGCCAGCAGCCCAAGGGGGCGAGCCGGGGAGCTGTTTTTT. It encodes CASSPRGRAGELFF.

This chain links TRBV7-9 with TRBJ2-1, with D unresolved. The CDR3 sequence is 14 residues long. Between the trimmed V and J ends, which lost 4 bases and 6 bases, there was a span of 13 bases. The V gene's germline CDR1 is SEHNR and CDR2 FQNEAQ (reference sequence). CDR3 in amino acids: CASSSELFANEQFF. The CDR3 DNA sequence: TGTGCCAGCAGCTCAGAACTATTTGCCAATGAGCAGTTCTTC.

This clone was counted once. The CDR3 region has the DNA TGTGCCACCCAGGGTACCTACGAGCAGTACGTC. Translation: CATQGTYEQYV. The chain uses TRBV10-3 and TRBJ2-7, with TRBD1 as a possible D gene (5 bases). Germline values: CDR1 ENHRY, CDR2 SYGVKD. V was trimmed by 10 bases and J by 2 bases, leaving 9 bases between them. CDR3 length: 11 amino acids.

This clone was seen only a few times. This chain uses TRBV6-2 or TRBV6-3 with TRBJ1-1; D uncertain. Germline V lookup: CDR1 MNHEY, CDR2 SVGEGT. The CDR3 covers 14 residues. V gave up 5 bases and J gave up 5 bases, with 15 bases separating them. CDR3 DNA: TGTGCCAGCAGTACTAACACCAAAGGAACTGAAGCTTTCTTT. Its protein is CASSTNTKGTEAFF.

With regard to this clone: The same CDR3 arises from other DNA sequences in this sample as well. The chain joins TRBV5-4 to TRBJ2-7; TRBD2 aligns across 7 bases. Germline V gene sequence: CDR1 SGHNT, CDR2 YYREEE (reference sequence). CDR3 length equals 14 residues. V dropped 4 bases and J dropped 4; count of bases not matched to a gene: 8. CDR3 residues: CASSPGGGSYEQYF. The CDR3 nucleotides read TGTGCCAGCAGCCCTGGGGGGGGAAGTTACGAGCAGTACTTC.

The chain uses TRBV7-9 and TRBJ1-4; 9 bases are a match to TRBD1. Germline CDR1 is SEHNR and CDR2 is FQNEAQ (reference sequence). Unmatched junction bases numbered 6, after V lost 3 bases and J lost 7 bases. This CDR3 contains 15 residues. The CDR3 DNA follows: TGTGCCAGCAGCTTCTGGACAGGGGAGGGTGAAAAACTGTTTTTT. Its translation is CASSFWTGEGEKLFF.

This chain joins TRBV30 and TRBJ1-2; D ambiguous. The CDR3 runs to 14 residues. Looked up from germline, CDR1 is GTSNPN and CDR2 is SVGIG (reference sequence). V was clipped by 0 bases and J by 4 bases, with 12 bases between them. The CDR3 is CAWSVGAGIYGYTF. In nucleotides, the CDR3 is TGTGCCTGGAGTGTAGGTGCGGGGATCTATGGCTACACCTTC.

The V and J genes are TRBV18 and TRBJ2-7; D may be TRBD2 (5 bases). The CDR3 contains 15 residues. V was cut by 3 bases and J by 0 bases, with 12 bases left in between. Germline-derived CDR1 and CDR2 are KGHSH and LQKENI. Written as DNA, the CDR3 is TGTGCCAGCTCACCTGGGGATGCGGGCTCCTACGAGCAGTACGTC. Translating gives CASSPGDAGSYEQYV.

The gene calls are TRBV5-1 and TRBJ1-1, with 7 bases matching TRBD1. This CDR3 is 15 amino acids long. J was trimmed by 4 bases and V by 5 bases; bases with no gene match: 11. From germline, CDR1 is SGHRS and CDR2 YFSETQ. CDR3 region: CASSLTTGRSTEAFF. The CDR3 coding sequence is TGCGCCAGCAGTTTGACGACAGGGAGGAGCACTGAAGCTTTCTTT.

The chain carries TRBV11-3 and TRBJ1-5, with TRBD1 as a possible D gene (5 bases). Trimming took 4 bases from V and 6 from J, leaving 10 bases between them. Germline V gives CDR1 SGHNT, CDR2 YENEEA. This CDR3 has 13 amino acids. The CDR3 loop is CASSSGSGQPQHF. Here the CDR3 DNA reads TGTGCCAGCAGCTCAGGGTCGGGTCAGCCCCAGCATTTT. Full variable domain (outside the CDR3, taken from reference TRBV11-3 and TRBJ1-5): EAGVVQSPRYKIIEKKQPVAFWCNPISGHNTLYWYLQNLGQGPELLIRYENEEAVDDSQLPKDRFSAERLKGVDSTLKIQPAELGDSAVYLCASSSGSGQPQHFGDGTRLSIL.

This chain links TRBV18 with TRBJ2-3, with D uncertain. V lost 3 bases and J lost 0, with 16 bases in between. The CDR3 totals 17 residues. CDR1 and CDR2 (germline): KGHSH, LQKENI. DNA of the CDR3: TGTGCCAGCTCACCCCCGGTCTTGTTTACTAGCACAGATACGCAGTATTTT. Its protein is CASSPPVLFTSTDTQYF.

This clone was counted once. The chain has TRBV20-1 and TRBJ1-2; TRBD1 agrees at 8 bases. V gave up 4 bases and J gave up 7 bases; unmatched junction bases: 2. Germline lookup yields CDR1 DFQATT and CDR2 SNEGSKA (reference sequence). The CDR3 length is 11 residues. The CDR3 nucleotides read TGCAGTGCTACGGACAGGGTTGGCTACACCTTC. It yields the protein CSATDRVGYTF.

This clone has only one observation. V gene TRBV6-2 or TRBV6-3 combines with J gene TRBJ2-7, with 11 bases fitting TRBD1. The germline V gene encodes CDR1 MNHEY and CDR2 SVGEGT. The trim removed 2 bases at V and 7 bases at J, leaving 7 bases unmatched. This CDR3 is 15 amino acids long. The CDR3 here is CASSYGRDRGKEQYF. CDR3 nucleotides: TGTGCCAGCAGTTACGGCCGGGACAGGGGGAAAGAGCAGTACTTC.

The genes are TRBV6-4 and TRBJ1-5, with TRBD1 matching over 9 bases. The V segment lost 4 bases and the J segment 14 bases; nucleotides outside the gene matches: 12. The germline V gene encodes CDR1 MRHNA and CDR2 SNTAGT. This CDR3 spans 14 amino acids. In DNA form, the CDR3 reads TGTGCCAGCAGTGCCAGTCCGGACAGGGGCCTTAAGCATTTT. Its translation is CASSASPDRGLKHF.

J is TRBJ2-5 and V is TRBV3-1 (or the pseudogene TRBV3-2), with 9 bases fitting TRBD2. CDR1 LGHDT and CDR2 YNNKEL come from the germline V gene (reference sequence). The CDR3 runs to 18 residues. V lost 0 bases to trimming and J lost 4 bases; unmatched junction nucleotides: 12. The CDR3 reads CASSQDLGPSGIGETQYF. DNA for the CDR3: TGTGCCAGCAGCCAAGATCTGGGGCCTAGCGGGATTGGAGAGACCCAGTACTTC.

This clone was detected only once. This sequence joins TRBV7-2 and TRBJ2-5; D is possibly TRBD1 (6 bases). The CDR3 contains 14 residues. Trimming shortened V by 6 bases and J by 1 base, and 12 bases separated the two germline ends. CDR1 is SGHTA and CDR2 is FQGNSA in the germline V gene. The CDR3 DNA reads as TGTGCCAGCAGTCTCACGGACAGCCAAGAGACCCAGTACTTC. Translating gives CASSLTDSQETQYF.

V gene TRBV19 combines with J gene TRBJ2-1; D not certain. This CDR3 has 13 residues. The V gene's germline CDR1 is LNHDA and CDR2 SQIVND (reference sequence). Trimming removed 1 base at V and 5 bases at J, with 6 bases between. This CDR3 reads CASSIGSNNEQFF. In nucleotides, the CDR3 is TGTGCCAGTAGTATAGGGTCTAACAATGAGCAGTTCTTC.

The chain joins TRBV4-3 to TRBJ2-2, with TRBD2 identical over 13 bases. Trimming removed 5 bases from V and 2 bases from J; junction bases left unmatched: 5. The CDR3 loop spans 17 amino acids. Germline CDR1 LGHNA, CDR2 YSLEER. As DNA, the CDR3 is TGCGCCAGCAGCAAGGGACTAGCGGGGACCAACACCGGGGAGCTGTTTTTT. The encoded protein is CASSKGLAGTNTGELFF.

The chain couples TRBV30 to TRBJ2-5, with D perhaps TRBD1 (6 bases). V lost 2 bases to trimming and J lost 6 bases, with 19 bases between them. The CDR3 runs to 15 residues. The germline V gene has CDR1 GTSNPN and CDR2 SVGIG (reference sequence). As DNA, the CDR3 is TGTGCCTGGAGTCAGAAGGGACACCCAGGGCAGACCCAGTACTTC. Its translation is CAWSQKGHPGQTQYF.

The chain employs TRBV5-1 and TRBJ1-5; weak D call: TRBD1 (6 bases). Germline assignment: CDR1 SGHRS and CDR2 YFSETQ. Trimming removed 4 bases at V and 0 bases at J, with 14 bases between. There are 16 residues in the CDR3. For the CDR3, the DNA is TGCGCCAGCAGCCGCGACCCAGGGGATAGCAATCAGCCCCAGCATTTT. Amino acid sequence: CASSRDPGDSNQPQHF.

The chain carries TRBV3-1 (or the pseudogene TRBV3-2) and TRBJ1-4; 9 nucleotides match TRBD1. CDR3 length: 16 amino acids. Per the germline V gene, CDR1 is LGHDT and CDR2 is YNNKEL (reference sequence). Unmatched junction bases numbered 10, after V lost 4 bases and J lost 7 bases. CDR3 amino acids: CASSRSMTGGSEKLFF. The CDR3 DNA reads TGTGCCAGCAGCCGCTCGATGACAGGGGGAAGTGAAAAACTGTTTTTT.

The genes are TRBV11-2 and TRBJ1-2; D gene uncertain. Trimming took 2 bases from V and 8 from J, leaving 12 bases between them. Germline CDR1 and CDR2: SGHAT and FQNNGV. The CDR3 sequence is 13 residues long. This CDR3 reads CASSLRQAEGYTF. The CDR3 nucleotides are TGTGCCAGCAGCTTAAGGCAGGCCGAGGGCTACACCTTC.

V is TRBV19 and J is TRBJ1-2; TRBD1 might be the D (6 bases). The CDR3 totals 17 residues. Germline assignment: CDR1 LNHDA and CDR2 SQIVND (reference sequence). With 7 bases removed from V and 2 bases from J, the gap between germline ends came to 23 bases. As DNA, the CDR3 is TGTGCCAGTAATCTTAGGGCACAGGGCAGTTGGAACTATGGCTACACCTTC. Its translation: CASNLRAQGSWNYGYTF.

The chain combines TRBV5-1 with TRBJ2-3; D is unclear. Trimming took off 0 bases at V and 3 bases at J, with 8 bases between the two ends. Germline CDR1 reads SGHRS; CDR2 reads YFSETQ. The length of the CDR3 is 14 residues. CDR3 sequence: CASSLGYLTDTQYF. The CDR3 DNA follows: TGCGCCAGCAGCTTGGGCTACCTAACAGATACGCAGTATTTT.

This chain joins TRBV6-6 and TRBJ1-2; no definite D call. Per germline, CDR1 MNHNY and CDR2 SVGAGI (reference sequence). V lost 6 bases to trimming and J lost 4 bases, with 12 bases between them. The CDR3 has 13 amino acids. CDR3 in amino acids: CASRTEAGYGYTF. CDR3 DNA sequence: TGTGCCAGCAGAACGGAGGCAGGCTATGGCTACACCTTC.

This chain links TRBV14 with TRBJ1-3; D gene uncertain. The CDR3 length is 13 residues. Between the trimmed V and J ends, which lost 3 bases and 4 bases, there was a span of 7 bases. The germline V gene encodes CDR1 SGHDN and CDR2 FVKESK. CDR3 sequence reads: CASSHPGGNTIYF. The CDR3 DNA is TGTGCCAGCAGCCATCCGGGGGGAAACACCATATATTTT.